This section outlines one T cell receptor beta chain sequence together with its context. Authors' analysis steps: From reference gene primer amplification, estimates of nucleated cell counts were derived. Using immunoSEQ multiplex PCR, the repertoire was profiled, and TCRdb retains in-frame clones only, with some absent. The V and J calls and clone size come from that table; D and trimming were worked out from the DNA. The sample has about 190,000 clones, about 85% seen once; the top ten hold around 5.2%. V lost 4 bases and J lost 0; bases outside the gene matches: 7. Germline V gene lookup returns CDR1 SGDLS and CDR2 YYNGEE. The CDR3 loop spans 17 amino acids. This sample is drawn from a study of blood T cell repertoires in COVID-19. The wider study: Whether acute or convalescent, the COVID-19 samples came from the United States, Italy and Spain. T cells, B-cell-depleted T cells, or PBMCs supplied cDNA or gDNA.

Sequenced material: peripheral blood. The clonotype was recovered from an elderly woman with acute or convalescent COVID-19. The chain recombines TRBV9 with TRBJ2-6; TRBD1 agrees at 7 bases. The CDR3 sequence: CASSPTTGNSGANVLTF. For the CDR3, the DNA is TGTGCCAGCAGCCCGACGACAGGGAACTCTGGGGCCAACGTCCTGACTTTC.